These 6 T cell receptor beta chains were all obtained from the same sample, sequenced in a study of cytomegalovirus exposure and HLA in healthy donors. PCR primers comprised 60 Vbeta and 13 Jbeta primers. TCRdb's table, derived via immunoSEQ multiplex PCR, lists solely in-frame clones and lacks some. The table includes 150,000 to 200,000 clones, 65% to 85% detected once. The source material was PBMCs. These receptors were taken from a woman aged 25 to 45 in good health and CMV-seropositive.

V usage is TRBV19 and J usage is TRBJ1-5; 11 nucleotides match TRBD1. V lost 6 bases and J lost 4; bases outside the gene matches: 5. CDR3 size: 15 residues. Germline-derived CDR1 and CDR2 are LNHDA and SQIVND (reference sequence). CDR3 region: CASRPGTGGNQPQHF. CDR3 coding DNA: TGTGCCAGTAGGCCCGGGACAGGGGGTAATCAGCCCCAGCATTTT.

The J gene is TRBJ1-1, the V gene TRBV6-1; D unclear. The CDR3 has 13 residues. Per the germline V gene, CDR1 is MNHNS and CDR2 is SASEGT. Trimming pared 5 bases from V and 2 bases from J, leaving 9 bases between. As DNA, the CDR3 is TGTGCCAGCAGTTCCGGGAGAAACACTGAAGCTTTCTTT. Translated: CASSSGRNTEAFF.

This sequence joins TRBV6-5 and TRBJ2-7; D gene ambiguous. This CDR3 has 14 amino acids. The V gene's germline CDR1 is MNHEY and CDR2 SVGAGI. V was pared by 8 bases and J by 2 bases, with 16 bases between. The CDR3 here is CASGLKTHAYEQYF. The CDR3 DNA is TGTGCCAGCGGTCTCAAGACACATGCCTACGAGCAGTACTTC.

CDR3 nucleotide sequence: TGTGCCAGCAGGGATCGGGGCAATCAGCCCCAGCATTTT. This sequence encodes CASRDRGNQPQHF. The rearrangement joins TRBV6-1 to TRBJ1-5; D is ambiguous. Germline V gene sequence: CDR1 MNHNS, CDR2 SASEGT. Trimming left V 6 bases short and J 2 bases short, with 8 bases between. The CDR3 is 13 residues long.

This clone came up a few times. The rearrangement uses TRBV5-1 and TRBJ1-1; a weak D match, TRBD1 (5 bases). The V gene lost 4 bases and the J gene lost 5 bases, with 15 bases spanning the gap. The CDR3 consists of 14 residues. CDR1 and CDR2 from the germline V gene are SGHRS and YFSETQ. This CDR3 is CASSQKDGGTEAFF. CDR3 coding DNA: TGCGCCAGCAGCCAAAAGGACGGGGGGACTGAAGCTTTCTTT.

The chain uses TRBV6-1 and TRBJ2-1; D is unresolved. The germline V gene encodes CDR1 MNHNS and CDR2 SASEGT. The CDR3 consists of 14 residues. Trimming stripped 2 bases from V and 9 bases from J, with 14 bases between. The CDR3 DNA sequence: TGTGCCAGCAGTGAATTTGGTAGTATCTCTGAGCAGTTCTTC. It yields the protein CASSEFGSISEQFF.